This T cell receptor (beta chain) emerged from a study of OX40 agonist ivuxolimab in advanced cancers. Profiling relied on immunoSEQ multiplex PCR, and the TCRdb table lists in-frame clones only, not all of them. This table holds approximately 30,000 clones, about four fifths found once. V shed 3 bases and J shed 1 base, with 18 bases lying between them. CDR3 size: 17 residues. In germline, CDR1 is SGHAT, CDR2 FQNNGV. This receptor was identified in an adult with an advanced solid tumor such as melanoma, head and neck, liver or kidney cancer. This specimen was CD4+ or CD8+ T cells sorted from blood, taken in a trial of the OX40 agonist ivuxolimab. The J gene is TRBJ1-1, the V gene TRBV11-2; D ambiguous. CDR3 DNA: TGTGCCAGCAGCTTCCTGACGGTGGGCCCAAGGAACACTGAAGCTTTCTTT. Protein sequence: CASSFLTVGPRNTEAFF. The variable domain in full, completed from reference TRBV11-2 and TRBJ1-1, reads EAGVAQSPRYKIIEKRQSVAFWCNPISGHATLYWYQQILGQGPKLLIQFQNNGVVDDSQLPKDRFSAERLKGVDSTLKIQPAKLEDSAVYLCASSFLTVGPRNTEAFFGQGTRLTVV.